These T cell receptor beta chains were read from a single sample in a study of identical twins. From the 5' RACE reads, TCRdb called clonotypes with MiXCR, one entry per CDR3 protein. The sample has more than 650,000 distinct CDR3 sequences, around 6% seen once. Sample: naive T cells sorted from blood. Receptor source: a man younger than 35 in good health. Each CDR3 is given without its conserved first and last residue. Each record gives: CDR3 length, J gene, V gene, CDR3 protein.

15 TRBJ2-2 TRBV7-9 ASSLVGPTGATGELF
15 TRBJ2-2 TRBV3-1 ASSRGPAGTNTGELF
14 TRBJ1-6 TRBV27 ASSWGLSSYNSPLH
12 TRBJ2-1 TRBV12-3/TRBV12-4 ASSLSSGVNEQF
15 TRBJ2-1 TRBV27 ASSFAPVLAGDNEQF
13 TRBJ2-3 TRBV7-9 ASSPIAKDTDTQY
13 TRBJ2-1 TRBV24-1 ATSDSGTLNNEQF
12 TRBJ2-3 TRBV27 ASREEGATDTQY
14 TRBJ2-3 TRBV27 ASSFLDRAPRDTQY
12 TRBJ2-2 TRBV6-1 ASNKRTDTGELF
11 TRBJ2-1 TRBV5-1 ASSAGLAEIQF
13 TRBJ1-2 TRBV25-1 ASSELIPANYGYT
14 TRBJ2-5 TRBV12-5 ASGSTSGGNQETQY
13 TRBJ2-5 TRBV6-5 ASSYASGLQETQY
10 TRBJ2-2 TRBV5-1 ASTMTAGELF
15 TRBJ2-1 TRBV7-2 ASTGTGSSGSYNEQF
13 TRBJ2-1 TRBV2 ASTTLISGRYEQF
15 TRBJ1-2 TRBV5-1 ASSSTTGTANLYGYT
13 TRBJ2-3 TRBV5-1 ASSRGTGITDTQY
14 TRBJ2-1 TRBV18 ASSPLMAQGYNEQF